The T cell receptor beta chain under discussion was sequenced for a study of blood T cell repertoires in COVID-19. Overall study: Italy, Spain and the United States were the sources of the convalescent and acute COVID-19 samples. From T cells, B-cell-depleted T cells, or PBMCs came the material, which was cDNA or gDNA.

Authors' data handling: Reference gene primer amplification in the assay estimated nucleated cell counts. The table came from immunoSEQ multiplex PCR; TCRdb's copy has only in-frame clones and leaves some out. That table gives V, J and clone size, and the DNA gave D and trimming. The sample yields approximately 89,000 clones, about 80% seen once. The clonotype originates from a human donor in a cohort sampled during active COVID-19. The specimen was peripheral blood.

In DNA form, the CDR3 reads TGTGCCAGCAGCTTAGTTCGGGACAGATCCGCAGATACGCAGTATTTT. Its translation: CASSLVRDRSADTQYF. The J gene is TRBJ2-3, the V gene TRBV11-2, with 7 bases that match TRBD1. V lost 1 base, J lost 4 bases, and 8 bases stayed unmatched. The CDR3 covers 16 residues. In germline, CDR1 is SGHAT, CDR2 FQNNGV.